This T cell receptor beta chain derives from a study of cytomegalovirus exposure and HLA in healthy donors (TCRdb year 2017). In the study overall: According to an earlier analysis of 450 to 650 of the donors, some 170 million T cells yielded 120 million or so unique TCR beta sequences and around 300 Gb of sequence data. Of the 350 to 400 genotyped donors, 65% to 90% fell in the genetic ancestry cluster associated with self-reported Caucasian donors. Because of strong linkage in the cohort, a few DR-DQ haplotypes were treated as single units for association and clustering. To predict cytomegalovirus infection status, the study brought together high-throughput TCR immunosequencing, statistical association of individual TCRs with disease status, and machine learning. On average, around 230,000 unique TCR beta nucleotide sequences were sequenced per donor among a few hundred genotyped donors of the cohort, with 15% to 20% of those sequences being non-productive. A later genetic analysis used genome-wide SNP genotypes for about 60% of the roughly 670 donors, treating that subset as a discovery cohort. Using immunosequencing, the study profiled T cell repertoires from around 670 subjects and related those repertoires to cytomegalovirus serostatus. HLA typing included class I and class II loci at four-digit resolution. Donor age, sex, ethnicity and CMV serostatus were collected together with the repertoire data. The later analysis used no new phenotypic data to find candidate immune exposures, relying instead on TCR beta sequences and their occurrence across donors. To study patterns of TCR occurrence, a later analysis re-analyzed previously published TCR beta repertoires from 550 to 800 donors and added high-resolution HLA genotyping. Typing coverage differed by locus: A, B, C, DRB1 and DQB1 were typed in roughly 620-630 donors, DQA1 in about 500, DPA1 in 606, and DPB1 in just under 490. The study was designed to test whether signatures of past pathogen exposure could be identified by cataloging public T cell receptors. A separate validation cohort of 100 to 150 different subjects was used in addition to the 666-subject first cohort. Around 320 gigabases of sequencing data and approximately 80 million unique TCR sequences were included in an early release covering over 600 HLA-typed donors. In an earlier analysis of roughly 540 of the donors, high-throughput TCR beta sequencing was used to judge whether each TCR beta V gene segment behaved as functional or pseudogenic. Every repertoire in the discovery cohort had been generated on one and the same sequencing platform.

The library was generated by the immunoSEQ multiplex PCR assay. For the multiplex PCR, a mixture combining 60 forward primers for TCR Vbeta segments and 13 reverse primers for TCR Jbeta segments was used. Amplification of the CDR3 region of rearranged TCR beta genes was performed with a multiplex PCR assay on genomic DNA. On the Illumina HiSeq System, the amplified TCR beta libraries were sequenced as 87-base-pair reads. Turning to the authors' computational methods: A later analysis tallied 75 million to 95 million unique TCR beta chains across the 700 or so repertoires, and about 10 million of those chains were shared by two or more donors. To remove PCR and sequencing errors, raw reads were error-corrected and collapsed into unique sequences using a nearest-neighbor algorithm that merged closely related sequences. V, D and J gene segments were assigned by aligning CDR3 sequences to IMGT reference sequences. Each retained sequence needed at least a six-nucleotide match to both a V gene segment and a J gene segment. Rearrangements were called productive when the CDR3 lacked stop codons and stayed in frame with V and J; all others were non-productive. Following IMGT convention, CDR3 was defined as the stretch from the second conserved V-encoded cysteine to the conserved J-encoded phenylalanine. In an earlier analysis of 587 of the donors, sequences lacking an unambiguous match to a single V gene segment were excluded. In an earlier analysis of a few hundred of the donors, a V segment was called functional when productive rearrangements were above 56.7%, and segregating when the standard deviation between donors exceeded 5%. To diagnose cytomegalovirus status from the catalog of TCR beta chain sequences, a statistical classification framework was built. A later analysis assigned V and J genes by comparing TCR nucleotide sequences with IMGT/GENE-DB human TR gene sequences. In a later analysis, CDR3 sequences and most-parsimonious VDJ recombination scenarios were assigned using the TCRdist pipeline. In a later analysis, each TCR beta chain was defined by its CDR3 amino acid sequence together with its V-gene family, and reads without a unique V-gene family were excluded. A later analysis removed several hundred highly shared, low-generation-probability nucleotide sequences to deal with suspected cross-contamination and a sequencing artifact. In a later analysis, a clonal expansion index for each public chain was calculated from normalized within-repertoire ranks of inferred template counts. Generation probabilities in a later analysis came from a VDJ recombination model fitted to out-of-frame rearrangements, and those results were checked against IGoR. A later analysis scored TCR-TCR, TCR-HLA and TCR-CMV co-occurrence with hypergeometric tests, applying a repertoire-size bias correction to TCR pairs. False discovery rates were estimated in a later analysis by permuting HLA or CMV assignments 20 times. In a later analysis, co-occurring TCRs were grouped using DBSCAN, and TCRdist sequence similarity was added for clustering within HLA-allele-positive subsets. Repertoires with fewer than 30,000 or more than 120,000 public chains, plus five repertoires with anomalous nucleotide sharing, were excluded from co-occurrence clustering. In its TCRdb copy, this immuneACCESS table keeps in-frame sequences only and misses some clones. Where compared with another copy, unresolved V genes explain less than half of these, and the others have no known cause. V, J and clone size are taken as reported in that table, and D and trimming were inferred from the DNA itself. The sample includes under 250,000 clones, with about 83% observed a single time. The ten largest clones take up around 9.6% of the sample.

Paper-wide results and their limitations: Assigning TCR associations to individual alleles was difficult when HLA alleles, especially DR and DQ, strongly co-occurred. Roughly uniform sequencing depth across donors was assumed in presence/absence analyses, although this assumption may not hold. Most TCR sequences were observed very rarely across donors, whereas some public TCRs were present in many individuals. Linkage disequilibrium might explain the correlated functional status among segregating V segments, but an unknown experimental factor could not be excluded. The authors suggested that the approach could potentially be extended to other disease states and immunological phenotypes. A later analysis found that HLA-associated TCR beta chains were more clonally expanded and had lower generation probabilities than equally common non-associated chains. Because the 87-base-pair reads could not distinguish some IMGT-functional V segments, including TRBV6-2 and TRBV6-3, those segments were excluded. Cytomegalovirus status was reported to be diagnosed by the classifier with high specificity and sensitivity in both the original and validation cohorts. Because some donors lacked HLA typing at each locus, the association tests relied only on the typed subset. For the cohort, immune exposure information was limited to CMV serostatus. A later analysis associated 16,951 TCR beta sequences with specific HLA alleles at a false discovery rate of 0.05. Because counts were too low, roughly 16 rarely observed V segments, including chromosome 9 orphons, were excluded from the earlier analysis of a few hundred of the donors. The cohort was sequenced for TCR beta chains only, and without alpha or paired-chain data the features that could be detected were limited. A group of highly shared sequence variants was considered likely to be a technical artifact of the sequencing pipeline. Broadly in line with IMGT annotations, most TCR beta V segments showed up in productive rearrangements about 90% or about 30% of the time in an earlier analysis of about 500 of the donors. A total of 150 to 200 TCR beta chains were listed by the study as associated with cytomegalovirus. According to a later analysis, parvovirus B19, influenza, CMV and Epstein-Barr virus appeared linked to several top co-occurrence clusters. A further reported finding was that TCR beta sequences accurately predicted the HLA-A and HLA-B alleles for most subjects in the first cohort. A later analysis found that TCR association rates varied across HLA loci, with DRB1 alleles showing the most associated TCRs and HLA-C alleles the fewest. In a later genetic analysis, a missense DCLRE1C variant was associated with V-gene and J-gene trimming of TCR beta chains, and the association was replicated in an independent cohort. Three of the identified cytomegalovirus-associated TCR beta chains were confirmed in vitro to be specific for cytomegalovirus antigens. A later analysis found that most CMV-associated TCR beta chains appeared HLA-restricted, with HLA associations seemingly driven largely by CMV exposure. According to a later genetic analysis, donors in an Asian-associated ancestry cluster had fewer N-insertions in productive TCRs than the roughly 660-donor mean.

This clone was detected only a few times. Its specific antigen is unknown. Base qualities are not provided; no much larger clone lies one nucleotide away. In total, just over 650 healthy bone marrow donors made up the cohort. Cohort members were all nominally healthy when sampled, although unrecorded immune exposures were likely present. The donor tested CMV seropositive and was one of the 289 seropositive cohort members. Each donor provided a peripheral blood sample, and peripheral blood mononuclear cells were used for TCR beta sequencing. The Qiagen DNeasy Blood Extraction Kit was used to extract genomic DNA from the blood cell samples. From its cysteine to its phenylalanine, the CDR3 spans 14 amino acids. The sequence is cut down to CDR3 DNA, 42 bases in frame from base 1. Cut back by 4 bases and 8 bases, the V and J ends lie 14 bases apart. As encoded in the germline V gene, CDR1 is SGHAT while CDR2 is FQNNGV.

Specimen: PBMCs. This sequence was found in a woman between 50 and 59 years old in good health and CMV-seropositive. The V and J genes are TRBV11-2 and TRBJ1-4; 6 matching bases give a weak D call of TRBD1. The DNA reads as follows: TGTGCCAGCAGCTCCAACAGGGATGGCGAAAAACTGTTTTTT. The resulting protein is CASSSNRDGEKLFF.